This record concerns one TCR beta chain sequence. Germline loops: CDR1 MNHEY, CDR2 SVGAGI. Trimming removed 8 bases at V and 7 bases at J, with 20 bases between. The CDR3 sequence is 15 residues long. The entry originates in a study of blood T cell repertoires in COVID-19. Study context: Material from acute and convalescent COVID-19 was sourced from the United States, Italy and Spain. T cells, B-cell-depleted T cells, or PBMCs provided the cDNA or gDNA that served as material.

Measured with immunoSEQ multiplex PCR; TCRdb has only the in-frame clones, and not every one. The sample lists 200,000 to 250,000 clones, about 86% occurring once. Sequencing used peripheral blood. The V call is TRBV6-5, the J call TRBJ1-4, with D possibly being TRBD1 (5 bases). The clonotype originates from a woman aged 55 to 70 with acute or convalescent COVID-19. CDR3 sequence reads: CASQRQNAWGEKLFF. For the CDR3, the DNA is TGTGCCAGCCAACGACAGAACGCGTGGGGTGAAAAACTGTTTTTT.